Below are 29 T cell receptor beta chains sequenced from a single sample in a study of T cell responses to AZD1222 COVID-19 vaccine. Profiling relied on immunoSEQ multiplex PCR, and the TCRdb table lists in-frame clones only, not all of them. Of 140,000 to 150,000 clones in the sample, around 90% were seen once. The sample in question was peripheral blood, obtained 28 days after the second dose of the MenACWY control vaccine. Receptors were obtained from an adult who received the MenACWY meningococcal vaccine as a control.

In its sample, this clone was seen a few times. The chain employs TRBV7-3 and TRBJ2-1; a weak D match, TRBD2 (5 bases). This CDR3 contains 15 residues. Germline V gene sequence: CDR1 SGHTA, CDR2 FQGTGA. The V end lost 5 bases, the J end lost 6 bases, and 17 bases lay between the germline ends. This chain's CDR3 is CASSVYALAGNEQFF. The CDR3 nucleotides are TGTGCCAGCAGCGTCTACGCTCTAGCTGGCAATGAGCAGTTCTTC.

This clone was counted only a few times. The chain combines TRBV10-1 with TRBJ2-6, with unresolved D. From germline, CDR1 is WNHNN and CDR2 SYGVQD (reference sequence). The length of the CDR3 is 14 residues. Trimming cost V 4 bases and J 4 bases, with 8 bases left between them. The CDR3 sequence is CASSAQSGANVLTF. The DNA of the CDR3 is TGCGCCAGCAGTGCCCAGTCCGGGGCCAACGTCCTGACTTTC.

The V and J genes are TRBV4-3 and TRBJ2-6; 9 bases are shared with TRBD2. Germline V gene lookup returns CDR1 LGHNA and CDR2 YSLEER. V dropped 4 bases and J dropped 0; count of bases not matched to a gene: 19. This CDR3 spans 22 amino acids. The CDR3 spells CASSRWPAGGSTQNSGANVLTF. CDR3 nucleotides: TGCGCCAGCAGCCGTTGGCCAGCGGGGGGCTCTACCCAAAACTCTGGGGCCAACGTCCTGACTTTC.

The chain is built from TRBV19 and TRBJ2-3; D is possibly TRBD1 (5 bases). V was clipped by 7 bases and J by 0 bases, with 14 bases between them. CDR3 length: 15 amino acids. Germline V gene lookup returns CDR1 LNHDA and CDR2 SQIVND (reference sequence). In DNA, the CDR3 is TGTGCCAGTACCGAGGCAGGGCGAAGCACAGATACGCAGTATTTT. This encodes CASTEAGRSTDTQYF. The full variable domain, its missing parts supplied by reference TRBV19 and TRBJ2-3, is DGGITQSPKYLFRKEGQNVTLSCEQNLNHDAMYWYRQDPGQGLRLIYYSQIVNDFQKGDIAEGYSVSREKKESFPLTVTSAQKNPTAFYLCASTEAGRSTDTQYFGPGTRLTVL.

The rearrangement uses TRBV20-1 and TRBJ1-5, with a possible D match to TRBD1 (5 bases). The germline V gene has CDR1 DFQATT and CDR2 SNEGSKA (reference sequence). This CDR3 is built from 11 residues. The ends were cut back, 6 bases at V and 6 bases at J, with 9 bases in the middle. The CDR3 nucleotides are TGCAGTGCACAGGCAACTCAGCCCCAGCATTTT. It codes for CSAQATQPQHF.

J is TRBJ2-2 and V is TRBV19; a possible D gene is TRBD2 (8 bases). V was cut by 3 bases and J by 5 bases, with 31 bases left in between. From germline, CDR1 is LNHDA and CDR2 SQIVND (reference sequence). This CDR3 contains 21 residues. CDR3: CASSMARLGQAARGGTGELFF. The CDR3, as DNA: TGTGCCAGTAGTATGGCTCGCCTAGGACAGGCGGCCCGGGGGGGTACCGGGGAGCTGTTTTTT.

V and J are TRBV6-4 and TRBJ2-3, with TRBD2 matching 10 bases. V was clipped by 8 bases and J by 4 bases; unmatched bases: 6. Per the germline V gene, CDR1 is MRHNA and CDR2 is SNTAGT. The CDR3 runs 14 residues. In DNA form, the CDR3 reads TGTGCCAGCTCTCCCCTAGCGGGGGCAGATACGCAGTATTTT. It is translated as CASSPLAGADTQYF.

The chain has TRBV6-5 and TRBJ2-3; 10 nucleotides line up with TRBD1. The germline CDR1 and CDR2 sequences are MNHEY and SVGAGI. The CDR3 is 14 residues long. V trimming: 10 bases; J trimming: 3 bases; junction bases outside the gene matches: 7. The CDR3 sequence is CATQLGQGTDTQYF. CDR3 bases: TGTGCCACCCAGTTGGGACAGGGGACAGATACGCAGTATTTT.

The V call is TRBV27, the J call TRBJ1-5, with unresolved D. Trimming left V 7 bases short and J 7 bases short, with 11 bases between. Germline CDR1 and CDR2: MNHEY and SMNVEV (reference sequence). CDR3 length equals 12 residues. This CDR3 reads CASMLDRQPQHF. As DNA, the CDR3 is TGTGCCAGCATGCTGGACCGGCAGCCCCAGCATTTT.

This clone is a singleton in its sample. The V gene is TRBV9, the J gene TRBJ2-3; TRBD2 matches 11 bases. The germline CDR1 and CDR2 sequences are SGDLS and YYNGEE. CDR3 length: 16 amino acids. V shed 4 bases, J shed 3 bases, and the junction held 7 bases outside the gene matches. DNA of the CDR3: TGTGCCAGCAGCCCACTAGCGGGAGCGGAAACAGATACGCAGTATTTT. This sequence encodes CASSPLAGAETDTQYF. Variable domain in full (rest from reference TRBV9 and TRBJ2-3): DSGVTQTPKHLITATGQRVTLRCSPRSGDLSVYWYQQSLDQGLQFLIQYYNGEERAKGNILERFSAQQFPDLHSELNLSSLELGDSALYFCASSPLAGAETDTQYFGPGTRLTVL.

The CDR3 nucleotides are TGTGCCAGCAGCCCGGGGGGGAGAGGGGCCCGTGGCGGGGAGCTGTTTTTT. Amino acid sequence: CASSPGGRGARGGELFF. The chain combines TRBV5-6 with TRBJ2-2; 8 positions match TRBD2. J gave up 7 bases and V 4 bases, and 15 bases lay outside the gene matches. Germline CDR1 is SGHDT and CDR2 is YYEEEE. The length of the CDR3 is 17 residues.

Here the CDR3 reads CATSPPPGQGAKTF. CDR3 bases: TGTGCCACCAGTCCTCCCCCGGGACAGGGGGCAAAAACCTTC. The chain combines TRBV24-1 with TRBJ1-2; 12 positions agree with TRBD1. CDR1 KGHDR and CDR2 SFDVKD come from the germline V gene. Trimming removed 6 bases from V and 14 bases from J; junction bases left unmatched: 12. The CDR3 runs 14 residues.

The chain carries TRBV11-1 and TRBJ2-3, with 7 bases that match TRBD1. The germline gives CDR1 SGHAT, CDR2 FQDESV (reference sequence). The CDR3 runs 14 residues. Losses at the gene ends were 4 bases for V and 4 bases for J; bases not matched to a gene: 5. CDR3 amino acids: CASSSDRVADTQYF. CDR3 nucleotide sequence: TGTGCCAGCAGCTCCGACAGGGTCGCAGATACGCAGTATTTT.

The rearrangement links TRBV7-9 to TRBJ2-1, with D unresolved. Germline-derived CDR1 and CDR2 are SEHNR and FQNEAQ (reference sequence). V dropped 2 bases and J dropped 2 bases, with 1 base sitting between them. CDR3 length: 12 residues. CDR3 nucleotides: TGTGCCAGCAGCTTACCCTACAATGAGCAGTTCTTC. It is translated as CASSLPYNEQFF.

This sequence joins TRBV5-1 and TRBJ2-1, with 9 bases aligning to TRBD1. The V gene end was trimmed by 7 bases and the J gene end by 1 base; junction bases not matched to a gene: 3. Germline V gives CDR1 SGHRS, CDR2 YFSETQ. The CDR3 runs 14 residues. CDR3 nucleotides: TGCGCCAGCTCCGGGACAGGGTCCTACAATGAGCAGTTCTTC. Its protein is CASSGTGSYNEQFF.

This CDR3 is CASSQARGPDQPQHF. The DNA for the CDR3 is TGCGCCAGCAGCCAAGCAAGGGGGCCCGATCAGCCCCAGCATTTT. The chain recombines TRBV4-3 with TRBJ1-5; 7 bases line up with TRBD1. The germline CDR1 and CDR2 sequences are LGHNA and YSLEER. With V trimmed by 1 base and J by 5 bases, 5 bases remained unmatched. This CDR3 has 15 residues.

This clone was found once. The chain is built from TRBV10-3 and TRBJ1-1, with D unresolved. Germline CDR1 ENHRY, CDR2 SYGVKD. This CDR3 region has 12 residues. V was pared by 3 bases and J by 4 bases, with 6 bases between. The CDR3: CAISDPSTEAFF. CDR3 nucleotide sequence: TGTGCCATCAGTGATCCCAGCACTGAAGCTTTCTTT.

The CDR3 region is CASSLGSDTEAFF. For the CDR3, the DNA is TGTGCCAGCAGCTTAGGGTCCGACACTGAAGCTTTCTTT. This rearrangement joins TRBV28 to TRBJ1-1; no definite D call. The CDR3 is made up of 13 amino acids. The V and J ends lost 6 bases and 3 bases respectively, with 11 bases between them. Per germline, CDR1 MDHEN and CDR2 SYDVKM. Full variable domain (remainder filled in from reference TRBV28 and TRBJ1-1): DVKVTQSSRYLVKRTGEKVFLECVQDMDHENMFWYRQDPGLGLRLIYFSYDVKMKEKGDIPEGYSVSREKKERFSLILESASTNQTSMYLCASSLGSDTEAFFGQGTRLTVV.

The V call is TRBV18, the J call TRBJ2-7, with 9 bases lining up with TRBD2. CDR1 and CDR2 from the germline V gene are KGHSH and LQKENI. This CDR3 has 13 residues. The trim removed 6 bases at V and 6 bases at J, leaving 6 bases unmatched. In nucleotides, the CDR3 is TGTGCCAGCTCCACCTTAGCGGGAGTCGAGCAGTACTTC. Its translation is CASSTLAGVEQYF.

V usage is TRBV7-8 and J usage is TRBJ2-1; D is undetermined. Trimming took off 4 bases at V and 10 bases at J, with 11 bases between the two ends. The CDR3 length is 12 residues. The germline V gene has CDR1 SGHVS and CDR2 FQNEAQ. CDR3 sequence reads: CASSSGGLEQFF. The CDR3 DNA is TGTGCCAGCAGCTCCGGTGGGCTAGAGCAGTTCTTC.

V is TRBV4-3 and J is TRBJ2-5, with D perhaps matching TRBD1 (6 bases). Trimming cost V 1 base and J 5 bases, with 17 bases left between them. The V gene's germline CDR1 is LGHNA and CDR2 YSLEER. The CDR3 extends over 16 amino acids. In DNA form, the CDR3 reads TGCGCCAGCAGCCAAGGAGGGAACAGGGTTGTTGAGACCCAGTACTTC. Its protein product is CASSQGGNRVVETQYF.

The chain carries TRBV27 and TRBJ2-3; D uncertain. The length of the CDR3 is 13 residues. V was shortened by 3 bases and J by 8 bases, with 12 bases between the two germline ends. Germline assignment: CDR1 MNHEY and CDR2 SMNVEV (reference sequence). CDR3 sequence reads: CASSFLDGGTQYF. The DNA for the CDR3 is TGTGCCAGCAGTTTCTTAGATGGTGGTACGCAGTATTTT.

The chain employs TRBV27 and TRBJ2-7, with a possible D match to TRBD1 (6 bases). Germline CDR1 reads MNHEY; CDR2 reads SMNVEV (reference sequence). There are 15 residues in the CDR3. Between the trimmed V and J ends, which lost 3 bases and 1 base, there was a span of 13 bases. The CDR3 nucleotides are TGTGCCAGCAGTTTTGGGCAGGGGATGTCCTACGAGCAGTACTTC. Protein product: CASSFGQGMSYEQYF.

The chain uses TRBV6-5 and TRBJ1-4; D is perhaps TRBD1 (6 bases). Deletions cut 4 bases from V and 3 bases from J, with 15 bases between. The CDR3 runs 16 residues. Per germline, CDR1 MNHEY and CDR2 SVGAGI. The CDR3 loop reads CASSSGAGGSNEKLFF. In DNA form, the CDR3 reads TGTGCCAGCAGTTCCGGGGCCGGGGGCTCTAATGAAAAACTGTTTTTT.

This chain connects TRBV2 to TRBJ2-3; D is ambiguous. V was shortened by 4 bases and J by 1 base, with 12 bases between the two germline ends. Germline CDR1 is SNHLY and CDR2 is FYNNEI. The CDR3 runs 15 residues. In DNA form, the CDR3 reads TGTGCCAGCAGTGGAACAAGGGTGGGCACAGATACGCAGTATTTT. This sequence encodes CASSGTRVGTDTQYF.

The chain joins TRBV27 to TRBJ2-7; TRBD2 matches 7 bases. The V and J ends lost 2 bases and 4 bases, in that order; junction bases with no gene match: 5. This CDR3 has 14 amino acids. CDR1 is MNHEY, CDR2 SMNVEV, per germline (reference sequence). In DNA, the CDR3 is TGTGCCAGCAGTTTAGGCGGGAGTAGTTACGAGCAGTACTTC. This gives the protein CASSLGGSSYEQYF.

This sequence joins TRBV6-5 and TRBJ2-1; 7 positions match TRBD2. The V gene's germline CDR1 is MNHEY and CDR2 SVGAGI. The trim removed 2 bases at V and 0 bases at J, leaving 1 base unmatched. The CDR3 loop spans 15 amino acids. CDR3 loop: CASSYRLASYNEQFF. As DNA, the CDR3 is TGTGCCAGCAGTTACCGACTAGCCTCCTACAATGAGCAGTTCTTC.

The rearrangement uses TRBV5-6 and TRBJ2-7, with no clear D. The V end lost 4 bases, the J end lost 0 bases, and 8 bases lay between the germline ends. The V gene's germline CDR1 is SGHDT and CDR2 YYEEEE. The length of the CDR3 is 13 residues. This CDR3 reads CASSNPTSYEQYF. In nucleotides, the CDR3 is TGTGCCAGCAGCAACCCTACCTCCTACGAGCAGTACTTC.

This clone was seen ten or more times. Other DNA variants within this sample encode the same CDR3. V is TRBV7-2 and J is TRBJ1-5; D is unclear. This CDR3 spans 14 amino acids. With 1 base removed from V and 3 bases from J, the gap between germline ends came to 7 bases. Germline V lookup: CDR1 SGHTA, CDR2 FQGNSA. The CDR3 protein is CASSLGLNNQPQHF. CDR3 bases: TGTGCCAGCAGCTTAGGGCTAAACAATCAGCCCCAGCATTTT.